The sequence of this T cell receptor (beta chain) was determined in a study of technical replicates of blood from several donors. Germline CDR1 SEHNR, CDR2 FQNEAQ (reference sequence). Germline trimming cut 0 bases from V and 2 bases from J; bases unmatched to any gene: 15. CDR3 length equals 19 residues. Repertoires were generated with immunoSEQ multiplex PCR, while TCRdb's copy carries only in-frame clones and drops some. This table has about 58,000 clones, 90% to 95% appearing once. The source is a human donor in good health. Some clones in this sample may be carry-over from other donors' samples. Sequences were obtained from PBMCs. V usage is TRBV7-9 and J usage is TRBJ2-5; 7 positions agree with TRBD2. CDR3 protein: CASSLALASGALLQETQYF. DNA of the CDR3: TGTGCCAGCAGCTTAGCGTTGGCTAGCGGAGCCCTCCTTCAAGAGACCCAGTACTTC.